The 13 T cell receptor beta chains listed next were all sequenced from one sample in a study of T cell responses to AZD1222 COVID-19 vaccine. The method was immunoSEQ multiplex PCR; TCRdb's version includes in-frame clones alone and lacks a portion of them. The data show about 39,000 clones, with roughly 88% seen just once and around 25% held by the top ten. Specimen: peripheral blood, collected 28 days after the second AZD1222 dose. These receptors were collected from an adult who received the AZD1222 COVID-19 vaccine.

This clone was detected once. The chain has TRBV6-5 and TRBJ1-6; D unresolved. V was clipped by 8 bases and J by 5 bases, with 16 bases between them. Germline values: CDR1 MNHEY, CDR2 SVGAGI. This CDR3 comprises 15 residues. The CDR3 sequence: CASLFPGRHNSPLHF. The CDR3, as DNA: TGTGCCAGCCTCTTCCCGGGTCGGCATAATTCACCCCTCCACTTT.

The rearrangement links TRBV5-6 to TRBJ1-6; maybe TRBD1 (5 bases). Trimming took off 4 bases at V and 7 bases at J, with 18 bases between the two ends. The CDR3 contains 16 residues. The germline CDR1 and CDR2 sequences are SGHDT and YYEEEE. The DNA for the CDR3 is TGTGCCAGCAGCCCGCCTGGGGGAGGGGCCAATTCACCCCTCCACTTT. Encoded protein: CASSPPGGGANSPLHF.

This chain connects TRBV6-2 or TRBV6-3 to TRBJ2-3; perhaps TRBD2 as D (6 bases). V was trimmed by 0 bases and J by 4 bases, leaving 14 bases between them. Germline CDR1 reads MNHEY; CDR2 reads SVGEGT. There are 16 residues in the CDR3. CDR3 sequence: CASSYSPEGRADTQYF. The CDR3, as DNA: TGTGCCAGCAGTTACTCCCCGGAGGGCCGGGCAGATACGCAGTATTTT.

The chain recombines TRBV7-9 with TRBJ2-7; 8 bases line up with TRBD1. CDR3 length equals 14 residues. CDR1 and CDR2 from the germline V gene are SEHNR and FQNEAQ (reference sequence). The ends lost 4 bases at V and 5 bases at J; junction bases unmatched: 7. CDR3 sequence: CASSSTDRVHEQYF. CDR3 nucleotide sequence: TGTGCCAGCAGCTCCACGGACAGGGTGCACGAGCAGTACTTC. The full variable domain, completed using reference TRBV7-9 and TRBJ2-7, is DTGVSQNPRHKITKRGQNVTFRCDPISEHNRLYWYRQTLGQGPEFLTYFQNEAQLEKSRLLSDRFSAERPKGSFSTLEIQRTEQGDSAMYLCASSSTDRVHEQYFGPGTRLTVT.

The gene calls are TRBV18 and TRBJ2-5, with TRBD2 matching over 9 bases. Germline CDR1 reads KGHSH; CDR2 reads LQKENI. The V segment lost 6 bases and the J segment 4 bases; nucleotides outside the gene matches: 9. This CDR3 comprises 15 residues. The CDR3 loop is CASSFGGGDSETQYF. DNA of the CDR3: TGTGCCAGCTCGTTCGGCGGGGGGGATTCAGAGACCCAGTACTTC. Using reference TRBV18 and TRBJ2-5 for the parts outside the CDR3, the full variable domain is NAGVMQNPRHLVRRRGQEARLRCSPMKGHSHVYWYRQLPEEGLKFMVYLQKENIIDESGMPKERFSAEFPKEGPSILRIQQVVRGDSAAYFCASSFGGGDSETQYFGPGTRLLVL.

This clone was seen only a few times. This chain links TRBV19 with TRBJ1-5; possibly TRBD1 for D (6 bases). The germline V gene has CDR1 LNHDA and CDR2 SQIVND (reference sequence). The CDR3 spans 13 residues. Trimming removed 5 bases at V and 6 bases at J, with 11 bases between. The CDR3 protein is CASSAQGSQPQHF. CDR3 in DNA: TGTGCCAGTAGTGCGCAGGGGAGTCAGCCCCAGCATTTT. Filled out from reference TRBV19 and TRBJ1-5, the complete variable domain reads DGGITQSPKYLFRKEGQNVTLSCEQNLNHDAMYWYRQDPGQGLRLIYYSQIVNDFQKGDIAEGYSVSREKKESFPLTVTSAQKNPTAFYLCASSAQGSQPQHFGDGTRLSIL.

About this clone itself: The sample has other DNA sequences that encode this CDR3 too. The rearrangement uses TRBV3-1 (or the pseudogene TRBV3-2) and TRBJ2-1; no clear D gene. The CDR3 is 12 residues long. V was pared by 8 bases and J by 3 bases, with 8 bases between. Germline lookup yields CDR1 LGHDT and CDR2 YNNKEL (reference sequence). CDR3 in DNA: TGTGCCAGCTCTCAGGACTACAATGAGCAGTTCTTC. This sequence encodes CASSQDYNEQFF.

The genes are TRBV10-1 and TRBJ2-2; tentative D call: TRBD1 (5 bases). The germline V gene has CDR1 WNHNN and CDR2 SYGVQD (reference sequence). V dropped 6 bases and J dropped 1 base, with 15 bases sitting between them. The CDR3 runs to 16 residues. CDR3 nucleotide sequence: TGCGCCAGCAGGTACAGGTTTTTATTGAACACCGGGGAGCTGTTTTTT. Residues: CASRYRFLLNTGELFF.

V is TRBV9 and J is TRBJ2-2, with D perhaps matching TRBD1 (6 bases). CDR1 is SGDLS, CDR2 YYNGEE, per germline. The CDR3 runs 16 residues. Trimming cost V 4 bases and J 4 bases, with 17 bases left between them. CDR3 region: CASSTEQGQVTGELFF. In DNA, the CDR3 is TGTGCCAGCAGCACCGAACAGGGCCAGGTCACCGGGGAGCTGTTTTTT.

The chain uses TRBV6-1 and TRBJ1-2; D not resolved. Germline loops: CDR1 MNHNS, CDR2 SASEGT. Deletions cut 2 bases from V and 0 bases from J, with 13 bases between. CDR3 length: 16 residues. The chain's CDR3 is CASSESFRPTNYGYTF. CDR3 DNA sequence: TGTGCCAGCAGTGAATCATTCCGGCCTACTAACTATGGCTACACCTTC.

The rearrangement joins TRBV23-1 to TRBJ2-5; TRBD1 aligns across 8 bases. TRBV23-1 is assigned to the ORF class and has an uncertain function. The CDR3 has 16 amino acids. V gave up 2 bases and J gave up 4 bases; unmatched junction bases: 9. In DNA form, the CDR3 reads TGCGCCAGCAGTCAAAACCCCGGACAGGGCCTAGAGACCCAGTACTTC. As protein: CASSQNPGQGLETQYF.

J is TRBJ2-1 and V is TRBV14, with 7 bases that match TRBD1. This CDR3 comprises 14 residues. In germline, CDR1 is SGHDN, CDR2 FVKESK. The V and J ends lost 4 bases and 5 bases, in that order; junction bases with no gene match: 5. CDR3 DNA sequence: TGTGCCAGCAGCCGGCGACAGGGAGACAATGAGCAGTTCTTC. Translated, it gives CASSRRQGDNEQFF.

Remarks on this clone: The junction shows a germline mismatch at one end, possibly a read error. V gene TRBV6-4 combines with J gene TRBJ2-3; perhaps TRBD2 as D (7 bases). The CDR3 is 15 residues long. Germline CDR1 is MRHNA and CDR2 is SNTAGT. The CDR3 DNA is TGTGCCAGCAGTGAGCTGGGGGGGCGCACGGATACGCAGTATTTT. It specifies CASSELGGRTDTQYF.